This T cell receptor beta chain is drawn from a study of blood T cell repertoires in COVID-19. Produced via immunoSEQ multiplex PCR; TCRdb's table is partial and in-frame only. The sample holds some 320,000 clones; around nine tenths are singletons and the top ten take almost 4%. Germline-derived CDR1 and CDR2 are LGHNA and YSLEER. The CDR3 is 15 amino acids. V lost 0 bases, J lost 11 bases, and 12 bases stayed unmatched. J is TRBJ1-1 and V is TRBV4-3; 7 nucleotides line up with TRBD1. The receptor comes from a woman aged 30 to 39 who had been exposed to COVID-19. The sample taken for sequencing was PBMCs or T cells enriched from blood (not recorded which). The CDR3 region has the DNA TGCGCCAGCAGCCAAGATGGCAGGGGTCGACAGGGCGCTTTCTTT. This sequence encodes CASSQDGRGRQGAFF.